These 23 T cell receptor beta chains were sequenced from one sample in a study of T cells after posttransplantation cyclophosphamide. A marrow graft followed busulfan-fludarabine conditioning, with cyclophosphamide on days +3 and +4. The table came from immunoSEQ multiplex PCR; TCRdb's copy has only in-frame clones and leaves some out. The repertoire consists of over 7,500 clones, none detected only once. The specimen comprised PBMCs, sampled after an allogeneic stem cell transplant with post-transplant cyclophosphamide. These receptors all come from a young adult male patient who received an allogeneic stem cell transplant from an unrelated donor, was CMV-positive, and had acute and chronic GVHD. A share of the T cells may be of graft donor origin.

In this sample, this clone turned up many times. The chain links TRBV5-6 to TRBJ2-3; 8 positions agree with TRBD1. The CDR3 contains 16 residues. The trim removed 1 base at V and 2 bases at J, leaving 6 bases unmatched. In germline, CDR1 is SGHDT, CDR2 YYEEEE. The CDR3 DNA sequence: TGTGCCAGCAGCTTGCTCGGACAGGGCCACACAGATACGCAGTATTTT. It is translated as CASSLLGQGHTDTQYF. Full variable domain (missing parts from reference TRBV5-6 and TRBJ2-3): DAGVTQSPTHLIKTRGQQVTLRCSPKSGHDTVSWYQQALGQGPQFIFQYYEEEERQRGNFPDRFSGHQFPNYSSELNVNALLLGDSALYLCASSLLGQGHTDTQYFGPGTRLTVL.

This clone is deemed medium-sized. The V call is TRBV6-6, the J call TRBJ2-2, with 7 bases that match TRBD2. Germline V CDR1 and CDR2: MNHNY, SVGAGI (reference sequence). CDR3 length equals 16 residues. The junction had 11 bases not matched to a gene; V was cut back by 4 bases and J by 6 bases. CDR3 nucleotides: TGTGCCAGCAGTTCGTCGGGGGGTGGGATATCCGGGGAGCTGTTTTTT. Translating it yields CASSSSGGGISGELFF.

The sample holds many counts of this clone. This sequence joins TRBV7-2 and TRBJ2-4, with D possibly matching TRBD1 (6 bases). This CDR3 has 15 residues. Trimming shortened V by 1 base and J by 4 bases, and 11 bases separated the two germline ends. The germline V gene has CDR1 SGHTA and CDR2 FQGNSA. CDR3 loop: CASSLEYRVKNIQYF. The CDR3 DNA follows: TGTGCCAGCAGCTTAGAATACAGGGTAAAAAACATTCAGTACTTC. Combining the CDR3 with reference TRBV7-2 and TRBJ2-4 gives the whole variable domain GAGVSQSPSNKVTEKGKDVELRCDPISGHTALYWYRQSLGQGLEFLIYFQGNSAPDKSGLPSDRFSAERTGGSVSTLTIQRTQQEDSAVYLCASSLEYRVKNIQYFGAGTRLSVL.

About this clone itself: A much bigger clone sits one base away, suggesting this may be a read error. The rearrangement joins TRBV6-5 to TRBJ1-4; the D gene is possibly TRBD1 (6 bases). Germline-derived CDR1 and CDR2 are MNHEY and SVGAGI. This CDR3 has 15 residues. The chain's CDR3 is CASSYGQSSNEQLFF. CDR3 bases: TGTGCCAGCAGTTACGGACAGAGTTCGAATGAACAACTGTTTTTT.

This clone appeared many times. The rearrangement links TRBV29-1 to TRBJ2-7; 11 positions agree with TRBD1. J gave up 1 base and V 7 bases, and 3 bases lay outside the gene matches. Germline V gene data show CDR1 as SQVTM and CDR2 as ANQGSEA. This CDR3 is 13 amino acids long. The DNA of the CDR3 is TGCAGCGGCGGACAGGGGGCATCCTACGAGCAGTACTTC. Its protein is CSGGQGASYEQYF.

This clone counts as medium-sized. V is TRBV5-4 and J is TRBJ2-5; D perhaps matches TRBD1 (6 bases). CDR1 is SGHNT and CDR2 is YYREEE in the germline V gene (reference sequence). V lost 6 bases, J lost 7 bases, and 25 bases lay in between. This CDR3 has 16 amino acids. In DNA, the CDR3 is TGTGCCAGCAACTCTAGGATTGGGGGCCAACGAGGGACCCAGTACTTC. Its protein product is CASNSRIGGQRGTQYF.

This clone occurred many times. In nucleotides, the CDR3 is TGTGCCAGCAGCCGTACTTCTTATAGCAATCAGCCCCAGCATTTT. Protein: CASSRTSYSNQPQHF. This chain links TRBV28 with TRBJ1-5; D remains ambiguous. The V gene lost 6 bases and the J gene lost 0 bases, with 12 bases spanning the gap. In germline, CDR1 is MDHEN, CDR2 SYDVKM. CDR3 length: 15 amino acids.

The chain uses TRBV11-2 and TRBJ2-3; D is possibly TRBD1 (8 bases). Per germline, CDR1 SGHAT and CDR2 FQNNGV. V lost 6 bases, J lost 5 bases, and 24 bases lay in between. The CDR3 loop spans 17 amino acids. CDR3 sequence: CASRPGRGTGGQDTQYF. DNA for the CDR3: TGTGCCAGCAGACCGGGGAGGGGAACAGGGGGTCAAGATACGCAGTATTTT.

This clone has at least ten counts. Other DNA sequences of this sample code for an identical CDR3. The chain joins TRBV29-1 to TRBJ1-1, with D maybe TRBD1 (6 bases). Looked up from germline, CDR1 is SQVTM and CDR2 is ANQGSEA. Trimming took 3 bases from V and 4 from J, leaving 9 bases between them. This CDR3 contains 12 residues. The CDR3: CSVDLGGTEAFF. In DNA form, the CDR3 reads TGCAGCGTTGACCTAGGGGGCACTGAAGCTTTCTTT.

This clone was seen repeatedly, ten times or more. The V call is TRBV7-2, the J call TRBJ1-2, with D possibly TRBD1 on 6 matching bases. V was cut by 5 bases and J by 3 bases, with 16 bases left in between. Per the germline V gene, CDR1 is SGHTA and CDR2 is FQGNSA. This CDR3 has 15 amino acids. CDR3 in amino acids: CASSPEDRRDYGYTF. The DNA of the CDR3 is TGTGCCAGCAGCCCCGAGGACAGAAGGGACTATGGCTACACCTTC.

This clone was found many times. The rearrangement uses TRBV5-4 and TRBJ1-1, with unresolved D. The CDR3 has 15 residues. The V end was cut by 0 bases, the J end by 0 bases, with 9 bases between. Germline loops: CDR1 SGHNT, CDR2 YYREEE (reference sequence). The CDR3 loop is CASSLAAVMNTEAFF. The CDR3 DNA follows: TGTGCCAGCAGCTTGGCAGCGGTGATGAACACTGAAGCTTTCTTT.

The sample holds many counts of this clone. In DNA, the CDR3 is TGTGCCAGTAGAAACAGGGGCGCCGAAGGTAGCAATCAGCCCCAGCATTTT. Its protein product is CASRNRGAEGSNQPQHF. The chain joins TRBV19 to TRBJ1-5; the match to TRBD1 covers 7 bases. Germline values: CDR1 LNHDA, CDR2 SQIVND (reference sequence). The CDR3 is 17 residues long. With 6 bases clipped from V and 0 bases from J, the junction kept 11 bases outside the gene matches.

This clone was observed at least ten times. The rearrangement uses TRBV15 and TRBJ2-7, with TRBD2 matching over 9 bases. Germline V lookup: CDR1 LNHNV, CDR2 YYDKDF (reference sequence). Trimming cost V 3 bases and J 6 bases; bases outside gene matches: 9. This CDR3 has 15 amino acids. CDR3 sequence reads: CATSRASGTASEQYF. The CDR3 bases are TGTGCCACCAGCAGGGCTAGCGGGACGGCCTCCGAGCAGTACTTC.

This clone was observed at least ten times. V gene TRBV7-8 combines with J gene TRBJ2-3; 15 positions agree with TRBD2. The V gene end was trimmed by 5 bases and the J gene end by 9 bases; junction bases not matched to a gene: 3. Per the germline V gene, CDR1 is SGHVS and CDR2 is FQNEAQ. The CDR3 runs to 14 residues. CDR3 in DNA: TGTGCCAGCAGCCGTGGGACTAGCGGGGGGACGCAGTATTTT. As protein: CASSRGTSGGTQYF.

This clone is medium-sized (0.01 to 0.1%) in the sample. This CDR3 reads CASSSVVASGYEQYF. The CDR3 bases are TGTGCCAGCAGCTCGGTCGTTGCATCGGGGTACGAGCAGTACTTC. This rearrangement joins TRBV7-2 to TRBJ2-7; maybe TRBD2 (5 bases). CDR3 length equals 15 residues. The ends were cut back, 4 bases at V and 4 bases at J, with 17 bases in the middle. CDR1 SGHTA and CDR2 FQGNSA come from the germline V gene. Variable domain in full (rest from reference TRBV7-2 and TRBJ2-7): GAGVSQSPSNKVTEKGKDVELRCDPISGHTALYWYRQSLGQGLEFLIYFQGNSAPDKSGLPSDRFSAERTGGSVSTLTIQRTQQEDSAVYLCASSSVVASGYEQYFGPGTRLTVT.

This clone was seen only a few times. This chain connects TRBV29-1 to TRBJ1-2; possible D gene TRBD1, 5 bases. Germline loops: CDR1 SQVTM, CDR2 ANQGSEA. Deletions cut 3 bases from V and 4 bases from J, with 12 bases between. The CDR3 is made up of 13 amino acids. The CDR3 coding sequence is TGCAGCGTTGAGGGGGGTTTAGCCTATGGCTACACCTTC. Its protein product is CSVEGGLAYGYTF.

This clone was detected ten times or more. This rearrangement joins TRBV7-3 to TRBJ2-2, with 14 bases aligning to TRBD2. Germline trimming cut 5 bases from V and 2 bases from J; bases unmatched to any gene: 10. There are 19 residues in the CDR3. Germline CDR1 and CDR2: SGHTA and FQGTGA. The CDR3 here is CASSLSGLAGVSNTGELFF. DNA of the CDR3: TGTGCCAGCAGCCTCTCGGGACTAGCGGGAGTTTCTAACACCGGGGAGCTGTTTTTT.

At least ten counts were recorded for this clone. The sample has other DNA sequences that encode this CDR3 too. The rearrangement links TRBV7-2 to TRBJ1-2; 7 nucleotides agree with TRBD1. V shed 1 base and J 2 bases; nucleotides not matched to a gene: 1. This CDR3 region has 14 residues. Germline V CDR1 and CDR2: SGHTA, FQGNSA. CDR3 in amino acids: CASSLGQGNYGYTF. CDR3 nucleotide sequence: TGTGCCAGCAGCTTAGGACAGGGAAACTATGGCTACACCTTC.

This clone has ten or more counts. CDR3 coding DNA: TGTGCCAGCAGCGTACAGGGAGGTGGTCCCTACGAGCAGTACTTC. Protein sequence: CASSVQGGGPYEQYF. V is TRBV9 and J is TRBJ2-7, with a possible D match to TRBD2 (6 bases). Germline V CDR1 and CDR2: SGDLS, YYNGEE. This CDR3 has 15 amino acids. V was trimmed by 1 base and J by 2 bases, leaving 13 bases between them.

This clone ranks as medium-sized. The rearrangement links TRBV6-5 to TRBJ2-7; 9 bases are shared with TRBD1. In germline, CDR1 is MNHEY, CDR2 SVGAGI. The CDR3 extends over 13 amino acids. The V gene end was trimmed by 8 bases and the J gene end by 2 bases; junction bases not matched to a gene: 4. CDR3 sequence reads: CASRRQGAYEQYF. CDR3 sequence (DNA): TGTGCCAGCCGCCGACAGGGGGCCTACGAGCAGTACTTC.

This clone was found many times. CDR3 sequence reads: CASSSRRLGLGYTF. CDR3 nucleotides: TGTGCCAGCAGTTCCCGCAGGCTGGGTTTGGGCTACACCTTC. The V and J genes are TRBV27 and TRBJ1-2, with D unresolved. The CDR3 is 14 amino acids. CDR1 and CDR2 from the germline V gene are MNHEY and SMNVEV (reference sequence). V was clipped by 4 bases and J by 8 bases, with 17 bases between them.

In this sample, this clone turned up many times. An end of the junction differs from the germline gene, which may be a read error. CDR3 in amino acids: CASSRVGGLETQYF. In nucleotides, the CDR3 is TGTGCTAGCAGCCGTGTGGGGGGGCTGGAGACCCAGTACTTC. The chain recombines TRBV7-7 with TRBJ2-5; D might be TRBD2 (7 bases). This CDR3 has 14 amino acids. The germline CDR1 and CDR2 sequences are SSHAT and FNYEAQ (reference sequence).

The sample holds many counts of this clone. The gene calls are TRBV7-8 and TRBJ2-3; TRBD2 matches at 8 bases. This CDR3 comprises 18 residues. Trimming took 2 bases from V and 5 from J; bases not matched to a gene: 15. Germline-derived CDR1 and CDR2 are SGHVS and FQNEAQ. CDR3 sequence: CASSLQRDRLAGRDTQYF. In nucleotides, the CDR3 is TGTGCCAGCAGCTTACAGCGGGATCGGCTAGCGGGCAGAGATACGCAGTATTTT.